The 31 T cell receptor beta chains given below trace back to one sample, sequenced in a study of neurological immune-mediated disorders (dated by TCRdb to the late 2010s). Library construction relied on 5' RACE. Sequencing was performed on an Illumina HiSeq 2500. TCRdb reanalyzed the raw reads on its own, using fastp at Q25 for trimming and MiXCR for clone calling, and kept in-frame beta chains. All rows with the same CDR3 protein become a single entry with the most common DNA and genes. Here the sample has about 24,000 distinct CDR3 sequences; over 10% occur a single time. The ten largest make up roughly 16% of the sample. The sequencing input was PBMCs. Source of these receptors: a woman in her thirties or forties with HTLV-1-associated myelopathy (HAM/TSP).

This clonotype has ten or more counts. The chain couples TRBV29-1 to TRBJ1-5, with 7 bases matching TRBD1. Germline loops: CDR1 SQVTM, CDR2 ANQGSEA. This CDR3 is 15 amino acids long. J lost 2 bases, V lost 4 bases, and 8 bases had no gene match. For the CDR3, the DNA is TGCAGCGTTGTAGAGCAGGGACAGCGCAATCAGCCCCAGCATTTT. Residues: CSVVEQGQRNQPQHF.

The table lists this clonotype with many counts. The gene calls are TRBV15 and TRBJ1-1; 12 nucleotides align to TRBD1. The trim removed 5 bases at V and 4 bases at J, leaving 8 bases unmatched. This CDR3 is 16 amino acids long. CDR1 and CDR2 from the germline V gene are LNHNV and YYDKDF (reference sequence). The CDR3 sequence is CATSAGTGGLGTEAFF. The DNA for the CDR3 is TGTGCCACCAGCGCCGGGACAGGGGGCTTAGGCACTGAAGCTTTCTTT. Drawing the rest from reference TRBV15 and TRBJ1-1, the complete variable domain is DAMVIQNPRYQVTQFGKPVTLSCSQTLNHNVMYWYQQKSSQAPKLLFHYYDKDFNNEADTPDNFQSRRPNTSFCFLDIRSPGLGDTAMYLCATSAGTGGLGTEAFFGQGTRLTVV.

This clonotype was observed many times. Its ends do not fully match the called genes, so a read error is possible. The chain carries TRBV27 and TRBJ2-1, with D uncertain. The CDR3 consists of 13 residues. The germline gives CDR1 MNHEY, CDR2 SMNVEV (reference sequence). Here the CDR3 reads CASSLDSYNEQFF. CDR3 nucleotides: TGCGCCAGCAGCTTGGATTCATACAATGAGCAGTTCTTC.

This clonotype occurred many times. The V and J genes are TRBV12-3 or TRBV12-4 and TRBJ2-5; D is perhaps TRBD1 or TRBD2 (6 bases each). CDR3 length equals 15 residues. The V end lost 0 bases, the J end lost 5 bases, and 13 bases lay between the germline ends. CDR3 region: CASSLAGGAVETQYF. The CDR3 bases are TGTGCCAGCAGTTTAGCGGGGGGCGCCGTGGAGACCCAGTACTTC.

In its sample, this clonotype was seen many times. This chain connects TRBV24-1 to TRBJ1-1; D is perhaps TRBD1 (5 bases). Germline V gene data show CDR1 as KGHDR and CDR2 as SFDVKD. V lost 3 bases to trimming and J lost 3 bases, with 10 bases between them. CDR3 length: 14 amino acids. In DNA, the CDR3 is TGTGCCACCAGTGATACCGGGACCGACACTGAAGCTTTCTTT. Translating it yields CATSDTGTDTEAFF.

For this clonotype: A much larger clone is a single base away; this may be a read error. The rearrangement uses TRBV24-1 and TRBJ1-2; no firm D call. Deletions cut 9 bases from V and 7 bases from J, with 20 bases between. CDR3 length: 14 residues. Germline values: CDR1 KGHDR, CDR2 SFDVKD. The chain's CDR3 is CATRPDGLGGGYTF. The CDR3, as DNA: TGTGCCACCCGCCCTGACGGCCTGGGCGGTGGCTACACCTTC.

This clonotype was counted between two and nine times. The rearrangement uses TRBV28 and TRBJ2-6; D gene uncertain. The germline V gene has CDR1 MDHEN and CDR2 SYDVKM. The CDR3 has 13 amino acids. Trimming stripped 4 bases from V and 2 bases from J, with 3 bases between. CDR3 sequence reads: CASSSPGANVLTF. In DNA, the CDR3 is TGTGCCAGCAGTTCCCCTGGGGCCAACGTCCTGACTTTC. Full variable domain (remainder filled in from reference TRBV28 and TRBJ2-6): DVKVTQSSRYLVKRTGEKVFLECVQDMDHENMFWYRQDPGLGLRLIYFSYDVKMKEKGDIPEGYSVSREKKERFSLILESASTNQTSMYLCASSSPGANVLTFGAGSRLTVL.

This clonotype was recorded at least ten times. V usage is TRBV5-1 and J usage is TRBJ2-4, with 8 bases lining up with TRBD1. The CDR3 loop spans 16 amino acids. J was trimmed by 9 bases and V by 0 bases; bases with no gene match: 11. Germline loops: CDR1 SGHRS, CDR2 YFSETQ. CDR3 in amino acids: CASSLEPSGGGGIQYF. DNA of the CDR3: TGCGCCAGCAGCTTGGAGCCATCAGGGGGCGGAGGCATTCAGTACTTC.

This clonotype was counted ten times or more. This chain connects TRBV29-1 to TRBJ2-3; a weak D match, TRBD1 (5 bases). CDR1 and CDR2 from the germline V gene are SQVTM and ANQGSEA. The V gene lost 0 bases and the J gene lost 0 bases, with 13 bases spanning the gap. This CDR3 spans 16 amino acids. CDR3 region: CSVEDRTRLSTDTQYF. As DNA, the CDR3 is TGCAGCGTTGAAGATCGGACACGTCTTAGCACAGATACGCAGTATTTT.

This clonotype was counted at least ten times. The chain uses TRBV12-5 and TRBJ2-2; D remains unclear. V lost 7 bases, J lost 0 bases, and 12 bases lay in between. The CDR3 has 15 residues. In germline, CDR1 is LGHNT, CDR2 FRNRAP. CDR3 sequence reads: CASASPAANTGELFF. The CDR3 nucleotides read TGTGCTAGTGCCTCCCCGGCCGCGAACACCGGGGAGCTGTTTTTT.

This clonotype was detected many times. DNA of the CDR3: TGCAGCGTTGAAGTCGGGGGAGGGGGCAATCAGCCCCAGCATTTT. It codes for CSVEVGGGGNQPQHF. The chain carries TRBV29-1 and TRBJ1-5; possibly TRBD1 for D (5 bases). Germline V gene data show CDR1 as SQVTM and CDR2 as ANQGSEA. The CDR3 covers 15 residues. The V gene lost 1 base and the J gene lost 2 bases, with 12 bases spanning the gap.

This clonotype was detected ten times or more. V is TRBV7-9 and J is TRBJ2-1; D may correspond to TRBD1 or TRBD2 (6 bases each). With 4 bases removed from V and 6 bases from J, the gap between germline ends came to 19 bases. CDR3 size: 16 residues. Germline V CDR1 and CDR2: SEHNR, FQNEAQ (reference sequence). The CDR3 sequence is CASSSVSWGARNEQFF. CDR3 nucleotide sequence: TGTGCCAGCAGCTCCGTTTCTTGGGGGGCGCGCAATGAGCAGTTCTTC.

This clonotype was seen repeatedly, ten times or more. The chain carries TRBV5-6 and TRBJ2-2; D not resolved. The CDR3 consists of 13 residues. Germline V CDR1 and CDR2: SGHDT, YYEEEE. Trimming stripped 2 bases from V and 6 bases from J, with 8 bases between. As DNA, the CDR3 is TGTGCCAGCAGCTTCAGAGTGCCCGGGGAGCTGTTTTTT. This codes for CASSFRVPGELFF.

In its sample, this clonotype was seen many times. The V call is TRBV29-1, the J call TRBJ2-3, with 7 bases that match TRBD1. Germline V lookup: CDR1 SQVTM, CDR2 ANQGSEA. CDR3 size: 13 residues. The V and J ends lost 8 bases and 2 bases, in that order; junction bases with no gene match: 7. CDR3 loop: CSHTQGTTDTQYF. The DNA of the CDR3 is TGCAGCCATACACAGGGGACCACAGATACGCAGTATTTT.

This clonotype was observed once. Written as DNA, the CDR3 is TGTGTCAGTAGTGGCCGGGACAGGGTCGGGGATACGCAGTATTTT. Protein sequence: CVSSGRDRVGDTQYF. The V call is TRBV6-6, the J call TRBJ2-3, with 9 bases fitting TRBD1. The CDR3 is made up of 15 amino acids. Germline CDR1 reads MNHNY; CDR2 reads SVGAGI (reference sequence).

In its sample, this clonotype was seen many times. The chain links TRBV5-1 to TRBJ1-2, with D perhaps matching TRBD1 (5 bases). The CDR3 has 15 residues. Trimming removed 5 bases from V and 0 bases from J, with 14 bases in between. Germline CDR1 and CDR2: SGHRS and YFSETQ. The CDR3 nucleotides read TGCGCCAGCAGAGAAGGAACCAGGGCTAACTATGGCTACACCTTC. Protein: CASREGTRANYGYTF.

This clonotype occurred many times. The chain carries TRBV5-1 and TRBJ2-1, with 7 bases aligning to TRBD1. This CDR3 is 14 amino acids long. Germline V gene sequence: CDR1 SGHRS, CDR2 YFSETQ. V was pared by 2 bases and J by 5 bases, with 4 bases of the junction left unmatched. CDR3: CASSLGQVNNEQFF. The CDR3 nucleotides are TGCGCCAGCAGCTTAGGACAGGTTAACAATGAGCAGTTCTTC.

The chain recombines TRBV5-1 with TRBJ2-1; D ambiguous. The V and J ends lost 0 bases and 0 bases respectively, with 7 bases between them. This CDR3 contains 15 residues. Germline CDR1 and CDR2: SGHRS and YFSETQ. The DNA for the CDR3 is TGCGCCAGCAGCTTGGGCAGGAGCTCCTACAATGAGCAGTTCTTC. The encoded protein is CASSLGRSSYNEQFF.

This clonotype was counted many times. The chain couples TRBV5-1 to TRBJ2-7; 8 bases map to TRBD1. Per the germline V gene, CDR1 is SGHRS and CDR2 is YFSETQ. This CDR3 has 15 residues. Trimming removed 0 bases from V and 3 bases from J; junction bases left unmatched: 5. CDR3 region: CASSLVTGALYEQYF. The CDR3 DNA reads as TGCGCCAGCAGCTTGGTGACAGGGGCCCTCTACGAGCAGTACTTC.

Regarding this clonotype: The junction shows a germline mismatch at one end, possibly a read error. The V call is TRBV29-1, the J call TRBJ1-1; TRBD1 matches at 11 bases. Germline lookup yields CDR1 SQVTM and CDR2 ANQGSEA. The CDR3 loop spans 13 amino acids. Here the CDR3 reads CSGKGQGGTVAFF. The CDR3 DNA reads as TGCAGTGGGAAGGGACAGGGGGGCACTGTAGCTTTCTTT. The complete variable domain, with remaining parts taken from reference TRBV29-1 and TRBJ1-1, reads SAVISQKPSRDICQRGTSLTIQCQVDSQVTMMFWYRQQPGQSLTLIATANQGSEATYESGFVIDKFPISRPNLTFSTLTVSNMSPEDSSIYLCSGKGQGGTVAFFGQGTRLTVV.

In its sample, this clonotype was seen many times. The chain employs TRBV5-1 and TRBJ1-1; 11 bases are a match to TRBD1. With 0 bases clipped from V and 4 bases from J, the junction kept 2 bases outside the gene matches. Germline V gives CDR1 SGHRS, CDR2 YFSETQ. The CDR3 is 15 amino acids. This chain's CDR3 is CASSLVGTGGTEAFF. DNA of the CDR3: TGCGCCAGCAGCTTGGTGGGGACAGGGGGCACTGAAGCTTTCTTT.

V and J are TRBV7-6 and TRBJ1-2, with TRBD1 matching over 9 bases. Germline V gives CDR1 SGHVS, CDR2 FNYEAQ. The CDR3 contains 14 residues. The V and J ends lost 10 bases and 10 bases, in that order; junction bases with no gene match: 16. For the CDR3, the DNA is TGTGCCATCAGTCGATCCGGGACAGGGAGTCTCTACACCTTC. Amino acid sequence: CAISRSGTGSLYTF.

This clonotype turned up a few times. The V and J genes are TRBV19 and TRBJ2-2; TRBD1 matches 7 bases. Per the germline V gene, CDR1 is LNHDA and CDR2 is SQIVND (reference sequence). Unmatched junction bases numbered 1, after V lost 5 bases and J lost 1 base. There are 14 residues in the CDR3. CDR3 bases: TGTGCCAGTAGTCGGGACAGGAACACCGGGGAGCTGTTTTTT. Its protein product is CASSRDRNTGELFF.

This clonotype was observed at least ten times. V usage is TRBV4-1 and J usage is TRBJ1-5; 10 nucleotides agree with TRBD1. Germline CDR1 MGHRA, CDR2 YSYEKL. V dropped 0 bases and J dropped 5; count of bases not matched to a gene: 4. This CDR3 comprises 16 residues. The CDR3 sequence is CASSQDPGQGDQPQHF. CDR3 nucleotide sequence: TGCGCCAGCAGCCAAGATCCCGGACAGGGGGATCAGCCCCAGCATTTT.

The sample holds many counts of this clonotype. The V and J genes are TRBV4-1 and TRBJ2-1, with 8 bases fitting TRBD2. The CDR3 is made up of 16 amino acids. V trimming: 0 bases; J trimming: 15 bases; junction bases outside the gene matches: 16. CDR1 is MGHRA and CDR2 is YSYEKL in the germline V gene. The CDR3 sequence: CASSQEALGWRGARFF. CDR3 bases: TGCGCCAGCAGCCAAGAGGCCCTAGGGTGGCGGGGGGCTAGGTTCTTC.

Turning to this clonotype: A much larger clone differs by one base, so this may be a read error. The V gene is TRBV11-2, the J gene TRBJ2-3, with D perhaps TRBD1 (6 bases). The CDR3 has 13 residues. Germline lookup yields CDR1 SGHAT and CDR2 FQNNGV. Here the CDR3 DNA reads TGTGCCAACAGCTCCGGGACAACGGATACGCAGTATTTT. Its protein product is CANSSGTTDTQYF.

This clonotype was recorded many times. This chain uses TRBV20-1 with TRBJ2-5; TRBD1 is a possible D gene (5 bases). Germline CDR1 is DFQATT and CDR2 is SNEGSKA (reference sequence). This CDR3 contains 15 residues. V was trimmed by 6 bases and J by 4 bases, leaving 21 bases between them. As DNA, the CDR3 is TGCAGTGCCATAGTCGGACAAGGTGAAGGAGAGACCCAGTACTTC. This gives the protein CSAIVGQGEGETQYF.

The sample holds many counts of this clonotype. The rearrangement uses TRBV20-1 and TRBJ2-5; a possible D gene is TRBD2 (5 bases). The germline V and J ends were trimmed by 6 bases and 1 base, with 12 bases remaining between them. CDR3 size: 13 residues. Germline V gives CDR1 DFQATT, CDR2 SNEGSKA (reference sequence). The DNA of the CDR3 is TGCAGTGCAATGAGGGCTCCCCAAGAGACCCAGTACTTC. Protein: CSAMRAPQETQYF.

This clonotype showed up many times. The genes are TRBV12-3 or TRBV12-4 and TRBJ2-3; either TRBD1 or TRBD2 may fit D (6 bases each). This CDR3 comprises 15 residues. V dropped 0 bases and J dropped 4 bases, with 11 bases sitting between them. The CDR3: CASSLAGGGPDTQYF. The CDR3 region has the DNA TGTGCCAGCAGTTTAGCGGGGGGCGGTCCAGATACGCAGTATTTT.

With respect to this clonotype: It may be a read error: a sequence one base away is much more abundant. This chain joins TRBV5-1 and TRBJ2-5; no firm D call. The length of the CDR3 is 11 residues. Germline CDR1 SGHRS, CDR2 YFSETQ. Here the CDR3 DNA reads TGCGTCAGCAGCCGTCAAGAGACCCAGTACTTC. This codes for CVSSRQETQYF.

The table lists this clonotype with many counts. V and J are TRBV29-1 and TRBJ1-2, with D perhaps matching TRBD1 (5 bases). The V gene lost 4 bases and the J gene lost 7 bases, with 13 bases spanning the gap. CDR3 length: 12 residues. Germline CDR1 is SQVTM and CDR2 is ANQGSEA. CDR3 nucleotide sequence: TGCAGCGTTGCACGAGGGGAAAGTGGCTACACCTTC. As protein: CSVARGESGYTF.